This TCR beta chain was sequenced in a study of T-cell reconstitution after alpha-beta-depleted transplantation in children. A TCRbeta library incorporating unique molecular identifiers was prepared. MiXCR, run by TCRdb on the PCR reads, gives a single entry per CDR3 protein. The sample has 200,000 to 250,000 distinct CDR3 sequences; roughly 9.1% are singletons. Trimming removed 2 bases at V and 4 bases at J, with 11 bases between. The CDR3 length is 14 residues. Germline CDR1 reads KGHSH; CDR2 reads LQKENI. J is TRBJ2-5 and V is TRBV18; TRBD2 might be the D (6 bases). This sample comprised PBMCs, mostly from graft donor cells, obtained 360 days after TCRalphabeta/CD19-depleted stem cell transplant. This TCR derives from a male patient aged 2-15 years who had a stem cell transplant for acute myeloid leukemia, so the T cells may come from the graft donor. Here the CDR3 reads CASSPTGRRETQYF. For the CDR3, the DNA is TGTGCCAGCTCACCAACCGGGAGACGAGAGACCCAGTACTTC.